What follows is one TCR beta chain and its context. The entry originates in a study of blood T cell repertoires in COVID-19. Study-wide context: From the United States, Italy and Spain came samples of acute and convalescent COVID-19. T cells, B-cell-depleted T cells, or PBMCs supplied cDNA or gDNA.

This CDR3 contains 15 residues. In germline, CDR1 is SGDLS, CDR2 YYNGEE. Trimming removed 6 bases from V and 0 bases from J, with 12 bases in between. Original data processing: Using reference gene primer amplification, nucleated cell counts were estimated. Repertoires were generated with immunoSEQ multiplex PCR, while TCRdb's copy carries only in-frame clones and drops some. Clone size and V and J calls were adopted from that table, with D and trimming inferred from the DNA. The table lists tens of thousands of clones, roughly 84% of them singletons. The sequenced sample was peripheral blood. The V call is TRBV9, the J call TRBJ2-2; D is perhaps TRBD2 (6 bases). The receptor's source is a man older than 75 with active COVID-19. CDR3 residues: CASTYGLTNTGELFF. The CDR3 region has the DNA TGTGCCAGCACCTACGGACTAACGAACACCGGGGAGCTGTTTTTT.